This T cell receptor beta chain was captured in a study of cytomegalovirus exposure and HLA in healthy donors. The PCR ran on 60 Vbeta and 13 Jbeta primers. Assay: immunoSEQ multiplex PCR; the TCRdb copy retains only in-frame clones and omits some. This sample yields 100,000 to 150,000 clones, of which 75% are seen a single time; roughly 3% belongs to the top ten. V gave up 3 bases and J gave up 8 bases, with 10 bases separating them. Looked up from germline, CDR1 is MGHRA and CDR2 is YSYEKL. CDR3 size: 12 residues. The sequenced material came from PBMCs. The sequence was collected from a middle-aged woman in good health and CMV-seropositive. The J gene is TRBJ1-2, the V gene TRBV4-1; no firm D call. The CDR3 loop reads CASSHAGSGYTF. The DNA of the CDR3 is TGCGCCAGCAGCCACGCGGGTTCGGGCTACACCTTC.